This entry features one T cell receptor beta chain sequence. This entry comes from a study of regulatory T cells in long-lasting Graves disease. Time point in this sample: newly diagnosed GD, antithyroid drugs for less than 3 months. PBMC RNA was the source of the TCR library. Relying on iRepertoire HTBI primers and Arm-PCR of CDR3 regions, the team built TCR beta libraries. TCRdb analysed the multiplex PCR reads with MiXCR anew, one entry per CDR3 protein. The table has roughly 520,000 distinct CDR3 sequences, about 11% seen once. CDR3 size: 14 residues. V was clipped by 4 bases and J by 4 bases; unmatched bases: 4. Per the germline V gene, CDR1 is SEHNR and CDR2 is FQNEAQ (reference sequence). Another study also made use of these data, one on T cells in Graves' hyperthyroidism and ophthalmopathy.

The chain employs TRBV7-9 and TRBJ2-1; 7 bases fit TRBD1. This TCR derives from a woman aged 25 to 39 with Graves disease. The source material was peripheral blood mononuclear cells (PBMCs), sampled at new diagnosis, from a patient treated with antithyroid drugs. The CDR3 sequence: CASSWDSIYNEQFF. CDR3 in DNA: TGTGCCAGCAGCTGGGACAGCATTTACAATGAGCAGTTCTTC.